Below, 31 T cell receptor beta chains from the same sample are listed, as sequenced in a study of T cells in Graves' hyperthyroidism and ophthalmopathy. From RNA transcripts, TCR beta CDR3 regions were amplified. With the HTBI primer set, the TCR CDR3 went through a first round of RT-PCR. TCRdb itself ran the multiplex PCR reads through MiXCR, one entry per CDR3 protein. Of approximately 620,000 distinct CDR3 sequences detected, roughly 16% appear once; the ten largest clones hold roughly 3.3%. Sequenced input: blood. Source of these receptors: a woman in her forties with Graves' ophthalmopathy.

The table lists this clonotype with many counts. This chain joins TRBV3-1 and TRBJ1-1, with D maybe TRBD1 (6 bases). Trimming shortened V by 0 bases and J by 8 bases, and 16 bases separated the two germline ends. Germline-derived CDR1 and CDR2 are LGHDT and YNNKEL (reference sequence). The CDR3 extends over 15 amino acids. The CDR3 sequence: CASSQDGRGSGEAFF. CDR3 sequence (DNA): TGTGCCAGCAGCCAAGATGGAAGGGGGTCGGGGGAAGCTTTCTTT.

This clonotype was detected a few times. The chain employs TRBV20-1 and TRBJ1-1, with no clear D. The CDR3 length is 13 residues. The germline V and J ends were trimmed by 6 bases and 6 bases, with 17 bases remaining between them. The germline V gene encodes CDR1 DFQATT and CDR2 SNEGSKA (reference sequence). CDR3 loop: CSAQTRTIAEAFF. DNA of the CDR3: TGCAGTGCCCAGACGCGGACTATAGCTGAAGCTTTCTTT.

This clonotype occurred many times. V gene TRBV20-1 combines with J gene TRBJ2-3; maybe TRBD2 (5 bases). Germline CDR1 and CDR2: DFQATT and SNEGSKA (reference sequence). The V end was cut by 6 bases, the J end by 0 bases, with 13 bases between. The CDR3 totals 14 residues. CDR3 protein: CSASREGSTDTQYF. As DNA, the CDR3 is TGCAGTGCCAGTCGCGAGGGAAGCACAGATACGCAGTATTTT.

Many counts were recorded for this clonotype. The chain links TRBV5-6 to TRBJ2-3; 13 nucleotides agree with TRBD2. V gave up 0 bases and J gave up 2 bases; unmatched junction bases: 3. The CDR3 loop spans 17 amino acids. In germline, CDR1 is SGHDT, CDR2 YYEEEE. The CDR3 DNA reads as TGTGCCAGCAGCTTGGAGGGGACTAGCGGGGACACAGATACGCAGTATTTT. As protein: CASSLEGTSGDTDTQYF. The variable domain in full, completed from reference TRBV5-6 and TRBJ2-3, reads DAGVTQSPTHLIKTRGQQVTLRCSPKSGHDTVSWYQQALGQGPQFIFQYYEEEERQRGNFPDRFSGHQFPNYSSELNVNALLLGDSALYLCASSLEGTSGDTDTQYFGPGTRLTVL.

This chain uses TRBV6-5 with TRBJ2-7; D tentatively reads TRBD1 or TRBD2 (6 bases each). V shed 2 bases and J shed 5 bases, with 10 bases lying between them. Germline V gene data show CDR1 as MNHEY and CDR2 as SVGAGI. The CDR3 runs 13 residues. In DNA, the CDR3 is TGTGCCAGCAGTTACCGGGGGCACAACGAGCAGTACTTC. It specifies CASSYRGHNEQYF.

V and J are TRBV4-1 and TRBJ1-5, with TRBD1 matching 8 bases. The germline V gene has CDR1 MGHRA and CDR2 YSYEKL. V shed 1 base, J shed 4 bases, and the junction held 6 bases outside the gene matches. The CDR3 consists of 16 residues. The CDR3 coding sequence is TGCGCCAGCAGCCAAGCCGCAGGGGGCGAAAATCAGCCCCAGCATTTT. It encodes CASSQAAGGENQPQHF.

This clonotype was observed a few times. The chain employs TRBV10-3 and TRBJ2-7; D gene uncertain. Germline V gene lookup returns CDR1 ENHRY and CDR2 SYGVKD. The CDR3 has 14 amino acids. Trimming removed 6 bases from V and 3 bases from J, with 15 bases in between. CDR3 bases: TGTGCCATCAGCCCGGGCCCGCAACTCTACGAGCAGTACTTC. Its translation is CAISPGPQLYEQYF.

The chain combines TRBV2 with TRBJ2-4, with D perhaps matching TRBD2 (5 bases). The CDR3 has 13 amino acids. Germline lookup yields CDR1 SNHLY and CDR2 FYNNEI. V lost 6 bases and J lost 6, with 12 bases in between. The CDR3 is CASSYSRGNIQYF. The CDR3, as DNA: TGTGCCAGCAGCTACTCACGGGGAAACATTCAGTACTTC.

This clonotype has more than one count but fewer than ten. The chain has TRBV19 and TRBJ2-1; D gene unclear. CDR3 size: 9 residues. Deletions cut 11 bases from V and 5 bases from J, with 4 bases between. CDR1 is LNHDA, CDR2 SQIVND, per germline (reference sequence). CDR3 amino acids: CAGDNEQFF. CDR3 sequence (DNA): TGTGCCGGAGACAATGAGCAGTTCTTC. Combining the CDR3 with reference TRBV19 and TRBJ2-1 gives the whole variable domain DGGITQSPKYLFRKEGQNVTLSCEQNLNHDAMYWYRQDPGQGLRLIYYSQIVNDFQKGDIAEGYSVSREKKESFPLTVTSAQKNPTAFYLCAGDNEQFFGPGTRLTVL.

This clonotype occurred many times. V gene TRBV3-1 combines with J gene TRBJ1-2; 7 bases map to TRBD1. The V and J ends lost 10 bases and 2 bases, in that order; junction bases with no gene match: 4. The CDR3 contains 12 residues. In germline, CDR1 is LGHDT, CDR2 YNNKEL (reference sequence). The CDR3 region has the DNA TGTGCCACCAGGGGGGTGAACTATGGCTACACCTTC. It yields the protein CATRGVNYGYTF.

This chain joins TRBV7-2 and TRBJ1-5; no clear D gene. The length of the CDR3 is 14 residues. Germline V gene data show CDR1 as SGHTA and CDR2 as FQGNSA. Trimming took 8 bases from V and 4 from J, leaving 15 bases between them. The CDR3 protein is CASGPSMGNQPQHF. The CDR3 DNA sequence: TGTGCCAGCGGCCCTAGTATGGGGAATCAGCCCCAGCATTTT.

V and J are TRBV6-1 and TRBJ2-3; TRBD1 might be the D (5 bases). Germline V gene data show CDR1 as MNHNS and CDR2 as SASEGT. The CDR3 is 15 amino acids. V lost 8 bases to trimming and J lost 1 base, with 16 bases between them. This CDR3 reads CASLHGATGTDTQYF. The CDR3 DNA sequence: TGTGCCAGCTTACATGGGGCGACGGGCACAGATACGCAGTATTTT.

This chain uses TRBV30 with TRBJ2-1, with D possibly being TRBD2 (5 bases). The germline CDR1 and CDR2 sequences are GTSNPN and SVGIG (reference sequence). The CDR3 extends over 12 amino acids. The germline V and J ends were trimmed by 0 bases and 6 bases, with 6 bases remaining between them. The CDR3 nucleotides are TGTGCCTGGAGTGTACTAGTCAATGAGCAGTTCTTC. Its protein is CAWSVLVNEQFF.

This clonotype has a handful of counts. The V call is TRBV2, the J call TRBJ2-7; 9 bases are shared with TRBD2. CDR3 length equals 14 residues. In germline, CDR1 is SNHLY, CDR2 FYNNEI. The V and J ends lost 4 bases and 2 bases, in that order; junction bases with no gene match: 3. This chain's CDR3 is CASSATSGTYEQYF. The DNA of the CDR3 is TGTGCCAGCAGTGCGACTAGCGGAACCTACGAGCAGTACTTC.

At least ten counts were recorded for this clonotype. CDR3 sequence (DNA): TGTGCCAGCAGCTTGACATCAACCGGGGAGCTGTTTTTT. Translating it yields CASSLTSTGELFF. The rearrangement joins TRBV7-2 to TRBJ2-2; D unresolved. V shed 3 bases and J shed 5 bases, with 7 bases lying between them. CDR1 is SGHTA and CDR2 is FQGNSA in the germline V gene. The CDR3 is 13 amino acids.

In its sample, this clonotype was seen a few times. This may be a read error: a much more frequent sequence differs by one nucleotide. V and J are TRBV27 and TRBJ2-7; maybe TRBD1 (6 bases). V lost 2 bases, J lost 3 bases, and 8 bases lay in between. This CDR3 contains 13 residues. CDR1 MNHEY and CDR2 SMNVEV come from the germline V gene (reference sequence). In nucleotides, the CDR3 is TGTGCCAGCAGTTTAAAGGGGGACTACGAGCAGTACTTC. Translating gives CASSLKGDYEQYF.

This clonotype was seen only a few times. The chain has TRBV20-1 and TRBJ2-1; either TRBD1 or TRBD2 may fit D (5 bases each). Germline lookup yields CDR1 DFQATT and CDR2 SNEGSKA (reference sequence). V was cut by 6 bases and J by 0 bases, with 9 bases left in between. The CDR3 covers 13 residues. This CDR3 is CSAPGHSYNEQFF. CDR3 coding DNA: TGCAGTGCGCCGGGGCACTCCTACAATGAGCAGTTCTTC.

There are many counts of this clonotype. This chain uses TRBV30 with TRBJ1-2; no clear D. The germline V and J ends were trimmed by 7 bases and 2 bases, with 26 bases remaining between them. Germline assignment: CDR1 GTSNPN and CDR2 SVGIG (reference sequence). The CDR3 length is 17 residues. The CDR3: CAYVSFMMGSANYGYTF. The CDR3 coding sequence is TGTGCCTACGTATCTTTTATGATGGGCTCAGCGAACTATGGCTACACCTTC.

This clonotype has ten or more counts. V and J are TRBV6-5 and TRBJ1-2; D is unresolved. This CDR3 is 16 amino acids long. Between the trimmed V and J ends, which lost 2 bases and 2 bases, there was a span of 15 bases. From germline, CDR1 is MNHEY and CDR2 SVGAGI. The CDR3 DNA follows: TGTGCCAGCAGTTACGTGATAGGGAAGGGAAACTATGGCTACACCTTC. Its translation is CASSYVIGKGNYGYTF.

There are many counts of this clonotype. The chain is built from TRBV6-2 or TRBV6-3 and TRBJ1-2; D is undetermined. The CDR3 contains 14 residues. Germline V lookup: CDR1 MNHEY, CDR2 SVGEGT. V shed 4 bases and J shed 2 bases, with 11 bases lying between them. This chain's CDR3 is CASSSPGRNYGYTF. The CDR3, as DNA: TGTGCCAGCAGTTCCCCTGGCAGAAACTATGGCTACACCTTC.

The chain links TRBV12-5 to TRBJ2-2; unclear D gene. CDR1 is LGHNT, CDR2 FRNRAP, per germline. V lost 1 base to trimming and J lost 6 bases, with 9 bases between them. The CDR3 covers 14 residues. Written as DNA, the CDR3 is TGTGCTAGTGGTTTGGGGAGCGTTCCCGGGGAGCTGTTTTTT. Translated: CASGLGSVPGELFF. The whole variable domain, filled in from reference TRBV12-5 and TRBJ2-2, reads DARVTQTPRHKVTEMGQEVTMRCQPILGHNTVFWYRQTMMQGLELLAYFRNRAPLDDSGMPKDRFSAEMPDATLATLKIQPSEPRDSAVYFCASGLGSVPGELFFGEGSRLTVL.

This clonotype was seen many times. The chain's CDR3 is CASSLAGAGGSSTEAFF. The CDR3 nucleotides are TGTGCCAGCAGCTTAGCAGGGGCAGGGGGCAGTAGCACTGAAGCTTTCTTT. The J gene is TRBJ1-1, the V gene TRBV11-2; 8 bases map to TRBD1. CDR1 is SGHAT, CDR2 FQNNGV, per germline. This CDR3 spans 17 amino acids. Unmatched junction bases numbered 11, after V lost 1 base and J lost 4 bases.

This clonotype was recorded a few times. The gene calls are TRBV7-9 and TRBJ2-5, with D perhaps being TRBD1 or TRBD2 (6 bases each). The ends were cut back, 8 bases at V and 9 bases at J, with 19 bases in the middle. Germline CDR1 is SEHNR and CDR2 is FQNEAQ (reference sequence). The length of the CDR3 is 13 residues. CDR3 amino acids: CASAGGRLGSQYF. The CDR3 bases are TGTGCCAGCGCTGGGGGGCGGCTCGGGTCCCAGTACTTC.

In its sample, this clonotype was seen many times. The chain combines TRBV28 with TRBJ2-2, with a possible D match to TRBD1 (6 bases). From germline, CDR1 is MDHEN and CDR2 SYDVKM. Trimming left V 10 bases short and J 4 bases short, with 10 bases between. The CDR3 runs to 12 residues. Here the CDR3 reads CATRDTTGELFF. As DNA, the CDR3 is TGTGCCACCAGGGACACCACCGGGGAGCTGTTTTTT.

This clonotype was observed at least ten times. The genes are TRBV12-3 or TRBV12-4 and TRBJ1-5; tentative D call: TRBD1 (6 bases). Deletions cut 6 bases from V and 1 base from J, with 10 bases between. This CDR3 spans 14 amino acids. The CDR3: CASRGGGSNQPQHF. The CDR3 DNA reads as TGTGCCAGCAGGGGAGGGGGGAGCAATCAGCCCCAGCATTTT.

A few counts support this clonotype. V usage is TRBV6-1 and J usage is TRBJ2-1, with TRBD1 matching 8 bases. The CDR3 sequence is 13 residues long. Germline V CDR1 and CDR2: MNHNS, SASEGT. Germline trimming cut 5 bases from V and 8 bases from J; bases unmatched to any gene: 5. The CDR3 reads CASSPQGADEQFF. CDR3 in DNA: TGTGCCAGCAGTCCCCAGGGGGCAGATGAGCAGTTCTTC.

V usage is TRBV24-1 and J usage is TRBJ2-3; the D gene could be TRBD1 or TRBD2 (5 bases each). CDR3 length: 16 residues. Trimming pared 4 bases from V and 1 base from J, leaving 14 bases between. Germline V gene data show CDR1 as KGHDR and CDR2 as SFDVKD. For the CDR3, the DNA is TGTGCCACCAGTGAGACCGGGACGGAAGGCACAGATACGCAGTATTTT. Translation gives CATSETGTEGTDTQYF.

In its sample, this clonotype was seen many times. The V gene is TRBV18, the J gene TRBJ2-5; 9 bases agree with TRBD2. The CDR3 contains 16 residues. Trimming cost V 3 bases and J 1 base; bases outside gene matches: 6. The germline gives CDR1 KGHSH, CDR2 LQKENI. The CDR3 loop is CASSPYSGRGQETQYF. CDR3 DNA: TGTGCCAGCTCACCTTATAGCGGGAGAGGCCAAGAGACCCAGTACTTC.

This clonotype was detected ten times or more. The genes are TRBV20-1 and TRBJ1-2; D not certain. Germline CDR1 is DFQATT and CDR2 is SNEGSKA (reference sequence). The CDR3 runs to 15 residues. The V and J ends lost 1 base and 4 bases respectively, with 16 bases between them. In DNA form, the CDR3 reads TGCAGTGCTAGAGGAGGCCAGGCGGGAAGCTATGGCTACACCTTC. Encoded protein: CSARGGQAGSYGYTF.

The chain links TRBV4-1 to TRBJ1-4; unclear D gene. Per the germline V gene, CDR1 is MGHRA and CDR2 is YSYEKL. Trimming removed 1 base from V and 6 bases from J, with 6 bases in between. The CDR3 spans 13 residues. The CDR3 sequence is CASSQVGDEKLFF. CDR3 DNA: TGCGCCAGCAGCCAAGTGGGTGATGAAAAACTGTTTTTT.

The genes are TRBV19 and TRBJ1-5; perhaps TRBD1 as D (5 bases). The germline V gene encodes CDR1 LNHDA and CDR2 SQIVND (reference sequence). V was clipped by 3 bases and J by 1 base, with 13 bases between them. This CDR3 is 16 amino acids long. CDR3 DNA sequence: TGTGCCAGTAGTATTATGGGGACTGAAAGCAATCAGCCCCAGCATTTT. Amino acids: CASSIMGTESNQPQHF. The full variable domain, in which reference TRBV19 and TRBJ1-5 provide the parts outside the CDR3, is DGGITQSPKYLFRKEGQNVTLSCEQNLNHDAMYWYRQDPGQGLRLIYYSQIVNDFQKGDIAEGYSVSREKKESFPLTVTSAQKNPTAFYLCASSIMGTESNQPQHFGDGTRLSIL.